A single sample is the source of the 6 T cell receptor beta chains below, sequenced in a study of CXCR3-negative and CXCR3-positive naive CD8 T cells. TRB cDNA was prepared as libraries by UMI-labeled 5' RACE. Using the 5' RACE reads, TCRdb records one entry per CDR3 protein without DNA. This sample's table reports tens of thousands of distinct CDR3 sequences. Sequences were obtained from memory CD8+ T cells from blood. The receptor set was obtained from a human donor in good health. Some clones in this sample may be carry-over from other donors' samples.

Here the CDR3 reads CASSSPTGLAYEQYF. This sequence joins TRBV7-9 and TRBJ2-7; checking the TCRdb D call of TRBD1 is not possible without DNA. CDR1 and CDR2 from the germline V gene are SEHNR and FQNEAQ (reference sequence). The CDR3 consists of 15 residues.

This clonotype is medium-sized by frequency. The chain couples TRBV20-1 to TRBJ2-7; TCRdb selects TRBD1, and the lack of DNA leaves this call unchecked. Germline-derived CDR1 and CDR2 are DFQATT and SNEGSKA (reference sequence). This CDR3 contains 15 residues. CDR3 in amino acids: CSARDPGTYSYEQYF.

V and J are TRBV11-2 and TRBJ2-5; TCRdb indicates TRBD2, and absent DNA this call remains unverified. This CDR3 has 15 amino acids. Germline loops: CDR1 SGHAT, CDR2 FQNNGV. CDR3 amino acids: CASTLGGGYQETQYF.

V usage is TRBV27 and J usage is TRBJ2-6; TCRdb's D call, TRBD2, is unchecked because there is no DNA. The CDR3 sequence is 15 residues long. Per the germline V gene, CDR1 is MNHEY and CDR2 is SMNVEV (reference sequence). Here the CDR3 reads CASSLRVSGANVLTF.

The chain recombines TRBV20-1 with TRBJ1-1. Per the germline V gene, CDR1 is DFQATT and CDR2 is SNEGSKA (reference sequence). The CDR3 is made up of 12 amino acids. CDR3 sequence: CSAREDAGEAFF.

This chain uses TRBV2 with TRBJ1-2; no DNA is available, so the TRBD1 call from TCRdb remains unchecked. This CDR3 has 14 residues. Germline CDR1 and CDR2: SNHLY and FYNNEI. CDR3 protein: CASSWVGVKYGYTF. Full variable domain (outside the CDR3, taken from reference TRBV2 and TRBJ1-2): EPEVTQTPSHQVTQMGQEVILRCVPISNHLYFYWYRQILGQKVEFLVSFYNNEISEKSEIFDDQFSVERPDGSNFTLKIRSTKLEDSAMYFCASSWVGVKYGYTFGSGTRLTVV.